These 21 T cell receptor beta chains were all obtained from the same sample, sequenced in a study of blood T cell repertoires in COVID-19 (dated by TCRdb to 2020 to 2022). Preparation of the library involved the immunoSEQ multiplex PCR assay. Imported from immuneACCESS, the table was reduced by TCRdb to in-frame sequences with V and J called. These copies leave out some clones; in studies compared against another copy, an unresolved V gene accounts for under half, and the cause of the remainder is not known. The table for this sample lists more than 150,000 clones; approximately 80% of them were counted only once. The ten largest clones represent 15% to 20% of the sample. Sequenced sample: PBMCs or T cells enriched from blood (not recorded which). Source of these receptors: a woman aged 45-65 years who had recovered from COVID-19.

The chain carries TRBV12-3 or TRBV12-4 and TRBJ1-2; D perhaps matches TRBD1 (6 bases). The length of the CDR3 is 13 residues. V shed 7 bases and J shed 5 bases, with 14 bases lying between them. The CDR3, as DNA: TGTGCCAGCACAAGGGACATCGGGTATGGCTACACCTTC. Protein: CASTRDIGYGYTF.

The rearrangement links TRBV6-5 to TRBJ1-2; D not resolved. The germline V and J ends were trimmed by 7 bases and 4 bases, with 13 bases remaining between them. Germline CDR1 is MNHEY and CDR2 is SVGAGI. This CDR3 is 13 amino acids long. CDR3 amino acids: CASILRGSYGYTF. In DNA, the CDR3 is TGTGCCAGCATCCTCCGAGGTTCCTATGGCTACACCTTC.

This clone has only a few counts. The chain is built from TRBV5-1 and TRBJ2-1, with 9 positions matching TRBD2. The CDR3 runs to 16 residues. Germline V gene sequence: CDR1 SGHRS, CDR2 YFSETQ. Trimming took 2 bases from V and 3 from J; bases not matched to a gene: 6. This CDR3 reads CASSFTGTSSYNEQFF. The CDR3, as DNA: TGCGCCAGCAGCTTTACCGGGACTAGCAGCTACAATGAGCAGTTCTTC.

This clone is a singleton in its sample. The chain has TRBV7-3 and TRBJ2-1; 7 bases are shared with TRBD2. The germline gives CDR1 SGHTA, CDR2 FQGTGA. The ends lost 2 bases at V and 5 bases at J; junction bases unmatched: 6. The CDR3 extends over 15 amino acids. Written as DNA, the CDR3 is TGTGCCAGCAGCTTAGCGGGGAGGGCCAACAATGAGCAGTTCTTC. The encoded protein is CASSLAGRANNEQFF.

V is TRBV5-1 and J is TRBJ2-2; D is perhaps TRBD1 (6 bases). Germline V gene data show CDR1 as SGHRS and CDR2 as YFSETQ. V was trimmed by 2 bases and J by 1 base, leaving 9 bases between them. The CDR3 length is 15 residues. The CDR3 spells CASSFAGENTGELFF. CDR3 DNA: TGCGCCAGCAGCTTCGCAGGGGAGAACACCGGGGAGCTGTTTTTT. Complete variable domain (other parts from reference TRBV5-1 and TRBJ2-2): KAGVTQTPRYLIKTRGQQVTLSCSPISGHRSVSWYQQTPGQGLQFLFEYFSETQRNKGNFPGRFSGRQFSNSRSEMNVSTLELGDSALYLCASSFAGENTGELFFGEGSRLTVL.

This clone came up once. The chain is built from TRBV19 and TRBJ1-1; TRBD1 might be the D (6 bases). Trimming took 7 bases from V and 8 from J, leaving 14 bases between them. The germline CDR1 and CDR2 sequences are LNHDA and SQIVND (reference sequence). There are 12 residues in the CDR3. CDR3 nucleotides: TGTGCCAGTACCCCGAACAGGGTAGAAGCTTTCTTT. Translating gives CASTPNRVEAFF.

The chain combines TRBV6-5 with TRBJ2-1, with a weak D call TRBD2 (5 bases). The V and J ends lost 6 bases and 9 bases respectively, with 15 bases between them. Germline V lookup: CDR1 MNHEY, CDR2 SVGAGI. The CDR3 sequence is 13 residues long. CDR3 DNA sequence: TGTGCCAGCAGGCGTACTAGTTTGGGTGAGCAGTTCTTC. This gives the protein CASRRTSLGEQFF.

The chain recombines TRBV2 with TRBJ1-6; TRBD1 agrees at 9 bases. Trimming at V came to 6 bases and at J to 9 bases, leaving 9 bases not matched to a gene. The CDR3 runs to 15 residues. CDR1 is SNHLY and CDR2 is FYNNEI in the germline V gene. CDR3 region: CASRIRTGDGSPLHF. CDR3 coding DNA: TGTGCCAGCAGGATCCGGACAGGGGATGGTTCACCCCTCCACTTT.

This clone was seen only a few times. The rearrangement uses TRBV6-2 or TRBV6-3 and TRBJ1-4, with TRBD1 identical over 7 bases. The V and J ends lost 5 bases and 4 bases, in that order; junction bases with no gene match: 4. The CDR3 spans 14 residues. Per the germline V gene, CDR1 is MNHEY and CDR2 is SVGEGT. The CDR3 DNA reads TGTGCCAGCAGTCTACAGGGGATTAATGAAAAACTGTTTTTT. Its translation is CASSLQGINEKLFF.

The genes are TRBV5-4 and TRBJ2-1; TRBD1 agrees at 10 bases. Germline assignment: CDR1 SGHNT and CDR2 YYREEE (reference sequence). The V and J ends lost 0 bases and 8 bases, in that order; junction bases with no gene match: 2. The CDR3 has 14 residues. CDR3 coding DNA: TGTGCCAGCAGCTTGGGACAGGGGGCCGATGAGCAGTTCTTC. Translated, it gives CASSLGQGADEQFF.

The V gene is TRBV6-1, the J gene TRBJ2-3; TRBD1 is a possible D gene (5 bases). V was trimmed by 2 bases and J by 7 bases, leaving 16 bases between them. The germline CDR1 and CDR2 sequences are MNHNS and SASEGT. This CDR3 has 15 amino acids. The CDR3 protein is CASSEMGQGRYTQYF. As DNA, the CDR3 is TGTGCCAGCAGTGAAATGGGGCAGGGAAGGTATACGCAGTATTTT.

This chain links TRBV28 with TRBJ2-1, with 8 bases identical to TRBD2. The CDR3 spans 14 residues. Germline values: CDR1 MDHEN, CDR2 SYDVKM. V lost 1 base, J lost 8 bases, and 4 bases stayed unmatched. The CDR3 DNA reads as TGTGCCAGCAGTTTATCGGGACTAGAACATGAGCAGTTCTTC. Its protein is CASSLSGLEHEQFF.

The V gene is TRBV12-3 or TRBV12-4, the J gene TRBJ1-1; D gene unclear. The germline V and J ends were trimmed by 1 base and 2 bases, with 5 bases remaining between them. The CDR3 spans 13 residues. The CDR3 spells CASSLGPNTEAFF. DNA of the CDR3: TGTGCCAGCAGTTTAGGTCCTAACACTGAAGCTTTCTTT.

The chain uses TRBV19 and TRBJ2-1, with D possibly TRBD2 on 5 matching bases. There are 15 residues in the CDR3. Deletions cut 9 bases from V and 0 bases from J, with 15 bases between. Per germline, CDR1 LNHDA and CDR2 SQIVND (reference sequence). CDR3 in DNA: TGTGCCAGCACCGAGACGGGGAGCTCCTACAATGAGCAGTTCTTC. It yields the protein CASTETGSSYNEQFF. The full variable domain, completed using reference TRBV19 and TRBJ2-1, is DGGITQSPKYLFRKEGQNVTLSCEQNLNHDAMYWYRQDPGQGLRLIYYSQIVNDFQKGDIAEGYSVSREKKESFPLTVTSAQKNPTAFYLCASTETGSSYNEQFFGPGTRLTVL.

This clone has at least ten counts. CDR3 loop: CASSLSFRGTQETQYF. DNA for the CDR3: TGTGCCAGCAGTTTATCTTTTAGGGGTACCCAAGAGACCCAGTACTTC. This rearrangement joins TRBV27 to TRBJ2-5, with D tentatively TRBD1 (5 bases). The V end lost 0 bases, the J end lost 1 base, and 12 bases lay between the germline ends. The CDR3 extends over 16 amino acids. Germline-derived CDR1 and CDR2 are MNHEY and SMNVEV (reference sequence).

The chain carries TRBV19 and TRBJ2-1, with TRBD2 matching over 11 bases. Germline loops: CDR1 LNHDA, CDR2 SQIVND (reference sequence). V lost 4 bases and J lost 7; bases outside the gene matches: 6. CDR3 size: 15 residues. The CDR3 sequence: CASSTVTSGRNEQFF. The CDR3 nucleotides read TGTGCCAGTAGTACCGTTACTAGCGGGAGAAATGAGCAGTTCTTC.

The rearrangement joins TRBV18 to TRBJ2-7; TRBD2 aligns across 7 bases. CDR3 length equals 14 residues. Germline V gene sequence: CDR1 KGHSH, CDR2 LQKENI. J gave up 2 bases and V 4 bases, and 5 bases lay outside the gene matches. The CDR3 DNA reads as TGTGCCAGCTCACGGGAGGGGAGGACCTACGAGCAGTACTTC. As protein: CASSREGRTYEQYF.

The chain uses TRBV28 and TRBJ2-5; D is perhaps TRBD1 (6 bases). The germline gives CDR1 MDHEN, CDR2 SYDVKM. CDR3 length: 15 residues. V gave up 4 bases and J gave up 1 base, with 13 bases separating them. The CDR3 here is CASSSGRDTQETQYF. In nucleotides, the CDR3 is TGTGCCAGCAGTTCCGGCCGGGACACCCAAGAGACCCAGTACTTC.

The rearrangement links TRBV7-3 to TRBJ2-3, with TRBD1 matching 7 bases. Germline V gene data show CDR1 as SGHTA and CDR2 as FQGTGA. This CDR3 is built from 14 residues. Unmatched junction bases numbered 7, after V lost 5 bases and J lost 5 bases. DNA for the CDR3: TGTGCCAGCAGCCTAAACAGGGGTGGAGATACGCAGTATTTT. Amino acid sequence: CASSLNRGGDTQYF.

V gene TRBV18 combines with J gene TRBJ1-1; TRBD1 might be the D (6 bases). The CDR3 contains 14 residues. The V gene's germline CDR1 is KGHSH and CDR2 LQKENI. V was pared by 5 bases and J by 5 bases, with 15 bases between. This chain's CDR3 is CASSKAGTQTEAFF. In DNA form, the CDR3 reads TGTGCCAGCTCAAAGGCCGGGACACAAACTGAAGCTTTCTTT. The full variable domain, with the rest looked up from reference TRBV18 and TRBJ1-1, is NAGVMQNPRHLVRRRGQEARLRCSPMKGHSHVYWYRQLPEEGLKFMVYLQKENIIDESGMPKERFSAEFPKEGPSILRIQQVVRGDSAAYFCASSKAGTQTEAFFGQGTRLTVV.

The V and J genes are TRBV28 and TRBJ2-5, with D possibly TRBD2 on 6 matching bases. The V and J ends lost 7 bases and 5 bases respectively, with 17 bases between them. CDR1 is MDHEN, CDR2 SYDVKM, per germline. The CDR3 covers 14 residues. CDR3 sequence: CASTPGGVRETQYF. DNA of the CDR3: TGTGCCAGCACCCCTGGAGGGGTGAGGGAGACCCAGTACTTC.